The 21 T cell receptor beta chains below were found in one sample sequenced in a study of CD8+ T cells in alopecia areata. Markers including CD4, CD8alpha, NKG2D and NKG2ACE guided sorting of pooled cutaneous lymph node cells. Extraction and reverse transcription of RNA yielded cDNA as the sequencing template. Sequenced by immunoSEQ multiplex PCR; TCRdb stores in-frame clones only, minus some. The sample has under 350,000 clones, none seen only once. The sample was CD4+ T cells sorted from a lymph node. The receptors stem from a C3H/HeJ mouse with alopecia areata. MHC haplotype of the mouse line: H2-k.

This clone was seen a handful of times. Genes and germline are mouse. The CDR3 is CASSGSWGSAETLYF. The sequenced CDR3 bases are TGTGCCAGCAGTGGATCTTGGGGTAGTGCAGAA. The J gene is TRBJ2-3, the V gene TRBV13-3, with D possibly TRBD2 on 5 matching bases. The sequenced fragment ends 4 residues before the CDR3 boundary, so the rest is inferred from the germline J gene. Between the trimmed V and J ends, which lost 3 bases and 0 bases, there was a span of 11 bases. This CDR3 comprises 15 residues. Germline V gene sequence: CDR1 NNHDY, CDR2 SYVADS.

This clone was found a few times. The genes are named according to mouse. Read coverage stops 4 residues before the CDR3 terminus; the germline J gene supplies the remainder. This CDR3 is also generated by other DNA sequences in the sample. The chain joins TRBV1 to TRBJ2-5; a weak D match, TRBD1 (7 bases). Trimming took off 1 base at V and 1 base at J, with 9 bases between the two ends. Germline V gene sequence: CDR1 NSQYPW, CDR2 LRSPGD (reference sequence). The CDR3 has 15 amino acids. The CDR3 bases that were read are TGCACCTGCAGTGCAGTCAGGGGGGACCAAGAC. Translation gives CTCSAVRGDQD. The entire CDR3 protein reads CTCSAVRGDQDTQYF.

Concerning this clone: The germline and genes are mouse ones. Sequencing ends 4 residues short of the CDR3 end; the germline J gene provides the rest. The sample holds other DNA sequences that translate to the same CDR3. The genes are TRBV5 and TRBJ1-1, with TRBD1 identical over 8 bases. Unmatched junction bases numbered 3, after V lost 0 bases and J lost 3 bases. The CDR3 spans 15 residues. From germline, CDR1 is LGHNA and CDR2 YNLKQL (reference sequence). This CDR3 is CASSQDRGRDTEVFF. CDR3 DNA, as far as it was read: TGTGCCAGCAGCCAAGACAGGGGGCGGGACACA.

The table lists this clone with a few counts. Germline and genes here are mouse. The sample carries other DNA sequences with the same CDR3. The CDR3 bases that were read are TGTGCCAGCAGTGAACTGGGGGATTAT. The encoded protein is CASSELGDY. The entire CDR3 protein is CASSELGDYEQYF. This rearrangement joins TRBV13-3 to TRBJ2-7; 8 nucleotides line up with TRBD2. Read data end 4 residues before the CDR3 end; the end is taken from the germline J gene. In germline, CDR1 is NNHDY, CDR2 SYVADS. The CDR3 totals 13 residues.

A word on this clone: Germline and genes here are mouse. From the germline J gene comes the end of the CDR3, since the read stops 4 residues before it. V and J are TRBV5 and TRBJ2-5, with 7 nucleotides matching TRBD1. The CDR3 covers 15 residues. The V gene end was trimmed by 3 bases and the J gene end by 0 bases; junction bases not matched to a gene: 3. CDR1 and CDR2 from the germline V gene are LGHNA and YNLKQL (reference sequence). Incomplete CDR3 DNA: TGTGCCAGCAGCCACCTGACAGGGAACCAAGAC. Amino acids: CASSHLTGNQD. The whole CDR3 protein reads CASSHLTGNQDTQYF.

Remarks on this clone: The genes and germline here are from mouse. Read coverage stops 4 residues before the CDR3 terminus; the germline J gene supplies the remainder. Other nucleotide sequences in the sample specify the same CDR3. This sequence joins TRBV13-1 and TRBJ2-7; 10 bases fit TRBD2. CDR3 size: 15 residues. Germline V gives CDR1 NSHNY, CDR2 SYGAGN. The CDR3 bases that were read are TGTGCCAGCAGTGATGCACCTGGGGGGGCGTAT. Its translation is CASSDAPGGAY. In full, the CDR3 is CASSDAPGGAYEQYF.

On this clone itself: Each gene name is a mouse one. The CDR3 goes on 4 residues after the read ends, and that part is filled in from the germline J gene. The chain carries TRBV5 and TRBJ2-1; D remains unclear. Germline values: CDR1 LGHNA, CDR2 YNLKQL (reference sequence). CDR3 length: 15 residues. V lost 0 bases and J lost 1, with 7 bases in between. The covered CDR3 bases are TGTGCCAGCAGCCAAGATCCCAGAAACTATGCT. Protein: CASSQDPRNYA. The complete CDR3 sequence is CASSQDPRNYAEQFF.

On this clone: Gene names and germline match the mouse. The read ends 4 residues before the CDR3 terminus; that terminus is restored from the germline J gene. The chain has TRBV13-3 and TRBJ2-1; the D is unclear. Germline V lookup: CDR1 NNHDY, CDR2 SYVADS. V was pared by 3 bases and J by 1 base, with 8 bases between. CDR3 size: 14 residues. CDR3 sequence reads: CASSAKRNYAEQFF. The sequenced part of the CDR3 DNA is TGTGCCAGCAGTGCAAAGAGGAACTATGCT.

A word on this clone: Being one base from a much bigger clone, this may be a read error. All gene names here are mouse names. This sample includes further DNA sequences coding for the same CDR3. This CDR3 reads CASSDARGGAETLYF. Partial CDR3 DNA: TGTGCCAGCAGTGATGCCAGGGGAGGAGCAGAA. This sequence joins TRBV13-3 and TRBJ2-3; D perhaps matches TRBD1 (6 bases). The CDR3 is cut off 4 residues early in the read; its end comes from the germline J gene. The V end was cut by 0 bases, the J end by 3 bases, with 11 bases between. The CDR3 is 15 residues long. Germline V gene lookup returns CDR1 NNHDY and CDR2 SYVADS.

Comments on this clone: Gene names are mouse gene names. Sequencing ends 4 residues short of the CDR3 end; the germline J gene provides the rest. Other DNA sequences in the same sample also yield this CDR3. V gene TRBV19 combines with J gene TRBJ1-1; TRBD1 might be the D (5 bases). The V gene's germline CDR1 is FNHDT and CDR2 SITEND (reference sequence). This CDR3 has 13 residues. Between the trimmed V and J ends, which lost 1 base and 1 base, there was a span of 5 bases. The CDR3 spells CASSIQGNTEVFF. The CDR3 bases that were read are TGTGCCAGCAGTATACAGGGAAACACA.

This clone appeared a few times. Mouse gene names apply. The read terminates 4 residues before the CDR3 end, so the remaining end is supplied by the germline J gene. V and J are TRBV13-1 and TRBJ2-5; D may be TRBD1 (6 bases). Per the germline V gene, CDR1 is NSHNY and CDR2 is SYGAGN. The CDR3 spans 14 residues. Trimming took 2 bases from V and 1 from J, leaving 8 bases between them. Incomplete CDR3 DNA: TGTGCCAGCAGTGACACAGGGTACCAAGAC. Protein product: CASSDTGYQD. The complete CDR3 protein is CASSDTGYQDTQYF.

With respect to this clone: Gene names are mouse gene names. The CDR3 protein is CASSMGGDEQYF. The CDR3 DNA, read in part, is TGTGCCAGCAGTATGGGGGGAGAT. The gene calls are TRBV19 and TRBJ2-7; TRBD2 might be the D (6 bases). From the germline J gene comes the end of the CDR3, since the read stops 4 residues before it. The CDR3 length is 12 residues. From germline, CDR1 is FNHDT and CDR2 SITEND (reference sequence).

This clone was counted only a few times. Germline and genes here are mouse. The read ends 4 residues shy of where the CDR3 ends; the end is completed using the germline J gene. The V gene is TRBV13-2, the J gene TRBJ2-2; a weak D match, TRBD2 (6 bases). The germline CDR1 and CDR2 sequences are NNHNN and SYGAGS (reference sequence). There are 16 residues in the CDR3. The CDR3 bases that were read are TGTGCCAGCGGTGATGCGAGCCGGGGGGAGGACGGG. It yields the protein CASGDASRGEDG. The whole CDR3 protein reads CASGDASRGEDGQLYF.

The table lists this clone with a few counts. Mouse gene names apply. Read data end 4 residues before the CDR3 end; the end is taken from the germline J gene. The rearrangement links TRBV13-2 to TRBJ2-2; D is unclear. The CDR3 has 13 residues. Deletions cut 3 bases from V and 4 bases from J, with 7 bases between. The germline gives CDR1 NNHNN, CDR2 SYGAGS (reference sequence). The sequenced part of the CDR3 DNA is TGTGCCAGCGGTGCCTCAGGCACCGGG. It translates to CASGASGTG. The entire CDR3 protein is CASGASGTGQLYF.

This clone was counted between two and nine times. Gene names are mouse gene names. CDR3 amino acids: CASSLTGGRYEQYF. CDR3 bases read: TGTGCCAGCAGCCTTACTGGGGGGCGTTAT. This chain connects TRBV19 to TRBJ2-7; 9 bases align to TRBD2. The read falls 4 residues short of the CDR3 end, and the missing part is taken from the germline J gene. From germline, CDR1 is FNHDT and CDR2 SITEND (reference sequence). The CDR3 is 14 amino acids.

About this clone: Gene labels here are mouse ones. The CDR3 end falls 4 residues outside the read, so it is completed with the germline J gene. V usage is TRBV1 and J usage is TRBJ2-3, with 10 bases fitting TRBD2. V was pared by 2 bases and J by 1 base, with 6 bases of the junction left unmatched. The germline CDR1 and CDR2 sequences are NSQYPW and LRSPGD (reference sequence). The CDR3 has 17 amino acids. The CDR3 loop is CTCSASLGGRGAETLYF. The sequenced CDR3 bases are TGCACCTGCAGTGCATCCCTGGGGGGGCGGGGTGCAGAA.

This clone was counted a few times. Gene names and germline refer to mouse. The observed sequence ends 4 residues before the CDR3 terminus, with the missing tail filled in from the germline J gene. V and J are TRBV13-2 and TRBJ2-1; perhaps TRBD1 as D (5 bases). V was clipped by 2 bases and J by 5 bases, with 8 bases between them. The V gene's germline CDR1 is NNHNN and CDR2 SYGAGS (reference sequence). The CDR3 length is 13 residues. The CDR3 DNA, read in part, is TGTGCCAGCGGTGAGGGCAGGGATGCT. This encodes CASGEGRDA. The complete CDR3 protein is CASGEGRDAEQFF.

This clone has a handful of counts. Mouse names are used for the genes. The observed sequence ends 4 residues before the CDR3 terminus, with the missing tail filled in from the germline J gene. V gene TRBV5 combines with J gene TRBJ2-5, with no clear D. CDR3 length equals 14 residues. The germline V gene encodes CDR1 LGHNA and CDR2 YNLKQL (reference sequence). The CDR3 sequence is CASSQEGKKDTQYF. Partial CDR3 DNA: TGTGCCAGCAGCCAAGAGGGTAAAAAAGAC.

This clone was seen only a few times. Gene names are mouse gene names. The missing CDR3 end, 4 residues past where the read stops, is filled in from the germline J gene. V gene TRBV17 combines with J gene TRBJ1-1, with 8 bases matching TRBD1. Trimming cost V 0 bases and J 3 bases; bases outside gene matches: 3. CDR3 length: 15 residues. Germline lookup yields CDR1 MNHDT and CDR2 YYDKIL. The CDR3 reads CASSRDPGGHTEVFF. The covered CDR3 bases are TGTGCTAGCAGTAGAGATCCAGGGGGCCACACA.

This clone was seen a few times. Gene names and germline match the mouse. Read coverage stops 4 residues before the CDR3 terminus; the germline J gene supplies the remainder. The genes are TRBV19 and TRBJ2-2; 8 bases match TRBD2. This CDR3 contains 15 residues. Trimming removed 5 bases from V and 0 bases from J; junction bases left unmatched: 3. The V gene's germline CDR1 is FNHDT and CDR2 SITEND (reference sequence). The DNA read from the CDR3 is TGTGCCAGCAGCTCTGGGGGGACAAACACCGGG. Translating it yields CASSSGGTNTG. The CDR3 reads in full as CASSSGGTNTGQLYF.

This clone appeared a few times. Gene names are the mouse ones. The read comes to an end 3 residues before the CDR3 does, leaving the germline J gene to fill in the end. Other nucleotide sequences from this sample produce the same CDR3. The gene calls are TRBV13-1 and TRBJ1-6; 7 positions agree with TRBD1. TRBJ1-6 is noted as an ORF with a role that remains uncertain. Germline-derived CDR1 and CDR2 are NSHNY and SYGAGN. J gave up 4 bases and V 3 bases, and 1 base lay outside the gene matches. The CDR3 spans 14 residues. The sequenced part of the CDR3 DNA is TGTGCCAGCAGTGTGGACAGGTATAATTCGCCC. This translates into CASSVDRYNSP. The entire CDR3 is CASSVDRYNSPLYF.